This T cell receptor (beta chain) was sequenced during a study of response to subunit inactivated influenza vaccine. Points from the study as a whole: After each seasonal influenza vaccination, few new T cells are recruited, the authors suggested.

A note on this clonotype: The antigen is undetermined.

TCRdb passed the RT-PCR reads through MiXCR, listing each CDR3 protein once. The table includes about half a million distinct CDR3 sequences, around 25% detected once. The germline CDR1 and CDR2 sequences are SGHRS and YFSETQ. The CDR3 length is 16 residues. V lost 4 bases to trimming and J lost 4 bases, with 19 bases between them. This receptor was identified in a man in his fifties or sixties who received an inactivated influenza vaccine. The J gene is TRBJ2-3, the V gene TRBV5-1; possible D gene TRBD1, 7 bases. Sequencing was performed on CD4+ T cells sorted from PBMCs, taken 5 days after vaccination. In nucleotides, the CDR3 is TGCGCCAGCAGCGGAATGACAGGGACTTTTCCAGATACGCAGTATTTT. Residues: CASSGMTGTFPDTQYF. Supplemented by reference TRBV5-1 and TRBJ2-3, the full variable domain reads KAGVTQTPRYLIKTRGQQVTLSCSPISGHRSVSWYQQTPGQGLQFLFEYFSETQRNKGNFPGRFSGRQFSNSRSEMNVSTLELGDSALYLCASSGMTGTFPDTQYFGPGTRLTVL.